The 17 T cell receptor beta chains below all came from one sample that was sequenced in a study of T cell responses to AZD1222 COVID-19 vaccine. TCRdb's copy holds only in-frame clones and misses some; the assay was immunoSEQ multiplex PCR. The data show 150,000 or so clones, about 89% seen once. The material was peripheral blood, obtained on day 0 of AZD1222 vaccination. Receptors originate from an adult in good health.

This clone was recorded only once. This chain's CDR3 is CASSPGGTIVEQYF. DNA for the CDR3: TGCGCCAGCAGCCCGGGAGGGACTATCGTGGAGCAGTACTTC. The chain combines TRBV5-1 with TRBJ2-7; TRBD2 matches 8 bases. V trimming: 4 bases; J trimming: 7 bases; junction bases outside the gene matches: 10. There are 14 residues in the CDR3. CDR1 SGHRS and CDR2 YFSETQ come from the germline V gene.

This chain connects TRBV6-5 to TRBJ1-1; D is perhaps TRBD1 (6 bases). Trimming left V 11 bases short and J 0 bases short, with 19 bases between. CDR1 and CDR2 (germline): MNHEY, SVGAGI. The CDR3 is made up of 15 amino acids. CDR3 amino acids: CADPWGARMNTEAFF. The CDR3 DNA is TGTGCCGATCCCTGGGGGGCTCGGATGAACACTGAAGCTTTCTTT.

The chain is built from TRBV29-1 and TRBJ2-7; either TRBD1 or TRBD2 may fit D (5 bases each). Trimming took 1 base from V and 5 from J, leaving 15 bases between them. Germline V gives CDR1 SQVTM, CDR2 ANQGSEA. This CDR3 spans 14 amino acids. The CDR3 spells CSVEGGRGRHEQYF. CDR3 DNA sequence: TGCAGCGTTGAAGGGGGGAGAGGGCGTCACGAGCAGTACTTC.

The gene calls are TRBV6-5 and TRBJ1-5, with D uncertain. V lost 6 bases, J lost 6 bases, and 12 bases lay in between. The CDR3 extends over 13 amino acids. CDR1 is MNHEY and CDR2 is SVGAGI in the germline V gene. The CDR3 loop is CASRGIRGQPQHF. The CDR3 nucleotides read TGTGCCAGCAGGGGCATCCGGGGTCAGCCCCAGCATTTT.

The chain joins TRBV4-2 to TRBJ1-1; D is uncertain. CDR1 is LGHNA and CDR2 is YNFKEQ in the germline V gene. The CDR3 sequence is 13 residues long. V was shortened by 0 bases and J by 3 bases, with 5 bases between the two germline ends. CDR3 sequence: CASSQERHTEAFF. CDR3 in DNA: TGTGCCAGCAGCCAAGAACGGCACACTGAAGCTTTCTTT.

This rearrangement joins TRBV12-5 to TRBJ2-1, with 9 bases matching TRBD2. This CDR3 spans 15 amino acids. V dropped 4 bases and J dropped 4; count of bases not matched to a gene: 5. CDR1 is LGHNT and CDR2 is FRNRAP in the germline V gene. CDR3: CASGSGLASYNEQFF. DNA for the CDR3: TGTGCTAGTGGTTCCGGACTAGCGTCTTACAATGAGCAGTTCTTC.

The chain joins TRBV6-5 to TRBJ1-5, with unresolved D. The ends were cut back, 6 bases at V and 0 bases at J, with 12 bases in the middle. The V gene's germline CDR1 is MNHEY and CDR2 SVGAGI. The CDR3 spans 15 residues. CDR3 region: CASSTDPHSNQPQHF. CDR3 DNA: TGTGCCAGCAGCACCGACCCACATAGCAATCAGCCCCAGCATTTT.

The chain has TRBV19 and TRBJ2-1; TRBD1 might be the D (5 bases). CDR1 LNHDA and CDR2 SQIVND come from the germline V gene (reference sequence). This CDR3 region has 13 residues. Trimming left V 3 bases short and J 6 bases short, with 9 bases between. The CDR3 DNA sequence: TGTGCCAGTAGTATCCCAGGGTTCAATGAGCAGTTCTTC. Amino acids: CASSIPGFNEQFF.

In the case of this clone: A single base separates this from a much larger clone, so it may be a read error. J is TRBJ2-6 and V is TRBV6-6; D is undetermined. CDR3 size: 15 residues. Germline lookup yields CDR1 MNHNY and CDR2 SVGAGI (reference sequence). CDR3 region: CASCYDDSGANVLTF. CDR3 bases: TGTGCCAGCTGTTACGACGACTCTGGGGCCAACGTCCTGACTTTC.

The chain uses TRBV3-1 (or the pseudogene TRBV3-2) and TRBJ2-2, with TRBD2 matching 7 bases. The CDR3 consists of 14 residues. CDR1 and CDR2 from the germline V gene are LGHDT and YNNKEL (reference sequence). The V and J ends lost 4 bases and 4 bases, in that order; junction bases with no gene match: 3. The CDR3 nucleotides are TGTGCCAGCAGCCGGGGCGGGAGCACCGGGGAGCTGTTTTTT. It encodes CASSRGGSTGELFF.

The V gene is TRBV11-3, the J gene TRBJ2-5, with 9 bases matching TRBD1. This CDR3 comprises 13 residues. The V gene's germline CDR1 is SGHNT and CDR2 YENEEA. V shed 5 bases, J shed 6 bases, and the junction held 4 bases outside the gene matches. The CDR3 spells CASSPGTGKTQYF. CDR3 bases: TGTGCCAGCAGCCCCGGGACAGGGAAGACCCAGTACTTC.

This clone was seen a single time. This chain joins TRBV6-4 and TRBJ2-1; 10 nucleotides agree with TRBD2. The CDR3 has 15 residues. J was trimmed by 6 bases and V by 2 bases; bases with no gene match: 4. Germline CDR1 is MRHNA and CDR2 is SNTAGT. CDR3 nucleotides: TGTGCCAGCAGTGACAGAGGACTAGCGGCCAATGAGCAGTTCTTC. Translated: CASSDRGLAANEQFF.

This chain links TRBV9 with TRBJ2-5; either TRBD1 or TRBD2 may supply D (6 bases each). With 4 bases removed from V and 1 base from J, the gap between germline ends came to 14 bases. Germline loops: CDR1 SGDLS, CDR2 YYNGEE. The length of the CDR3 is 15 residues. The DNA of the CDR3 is TGTGCCAGCAGCATTACCCCGGGGGCCCAAGAGACCCAGTACTTC. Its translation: CASSITPGAQETQYF.

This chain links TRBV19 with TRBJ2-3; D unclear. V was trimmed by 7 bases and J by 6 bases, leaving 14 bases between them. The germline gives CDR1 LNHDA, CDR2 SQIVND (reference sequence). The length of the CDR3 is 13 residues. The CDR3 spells CASKRERMDTQYF. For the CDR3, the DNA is TGTGCCAGTAAGAGAGAGAGGATGGATACGCAGTATTTT.

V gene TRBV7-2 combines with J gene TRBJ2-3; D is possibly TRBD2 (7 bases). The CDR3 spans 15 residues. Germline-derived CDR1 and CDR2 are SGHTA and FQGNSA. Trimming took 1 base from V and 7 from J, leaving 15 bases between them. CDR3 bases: TGTGCCAGCAGCTTAGAAGCGGGGACATCCCATACGCAGTATTTT. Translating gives CASSLEAGTSHTQYF.

CDR3 nucleotides: TGTGCCAGCAGCTTAAGTCGGCAGTCTGAGACCCAGTACTTC. Translation: CASSLSRQSETQYF. The chain is built from TRBV7-3 and TRBJ2-5; D not resolved. Trimming left V 1 base short and J 5 bases short, with 11 bases between. The CDR3 consists of 14 residues. Looked up from germline, CDR1 is SGHTA and CDR2 is FQGTGA.

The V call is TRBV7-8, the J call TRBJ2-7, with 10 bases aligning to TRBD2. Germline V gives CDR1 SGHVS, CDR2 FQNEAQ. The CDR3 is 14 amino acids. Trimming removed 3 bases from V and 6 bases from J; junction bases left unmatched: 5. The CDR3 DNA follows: TGTGCCAGCAGCTTCATAGCGGGAGGACGCGAGCAGTACTTC. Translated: CASSFIAGGREQYF.